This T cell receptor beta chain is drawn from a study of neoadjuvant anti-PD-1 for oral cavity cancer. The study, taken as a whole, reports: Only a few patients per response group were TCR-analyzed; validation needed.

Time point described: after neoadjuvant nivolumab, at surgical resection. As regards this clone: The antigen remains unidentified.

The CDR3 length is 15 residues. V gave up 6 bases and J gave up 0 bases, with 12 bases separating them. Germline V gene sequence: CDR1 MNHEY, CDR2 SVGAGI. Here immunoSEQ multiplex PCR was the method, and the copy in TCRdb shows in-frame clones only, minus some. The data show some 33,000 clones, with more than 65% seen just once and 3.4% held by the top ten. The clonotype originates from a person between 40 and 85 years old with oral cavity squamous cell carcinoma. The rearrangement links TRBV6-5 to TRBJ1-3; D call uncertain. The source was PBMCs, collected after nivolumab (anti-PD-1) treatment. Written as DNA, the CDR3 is TGTGCCAGCAGCCCGAGGCCTATCTCTGGAAACACCATATATTTT. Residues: CASSPRPISGNTIYF.